The 20 T cell receptor beta chains presented below share a single source sample, sequenced in a study of blood T cell repertoires in COVID-19. Profiling relied on immunoSEQ multiplex PCR, and the TCRdb table lists in-frame clones only, not all of them. The sample consists of over 120,000 clones, over 80% of them appearing once. Sequencing was carried out using PBMCs or T cells enriched from blood (not recorded which). The receptors originated from a man in his 60s who had recovered from COVID-19.

This clone was recorded a few times. The chain is built from TRBV28 and TRBJ1-1, with a tentative D call TRBD1 (6 bases). Trimming pared 1 base from V and 0 bases from J, leaving 15 bases between. CDR1 is MDHEN and CDR2 is SYDVKM in the germline V gene. The length of the CDR3 is 17 residues. This chain's CDR3 is CASSLFTTGFMNTEAFF. CDR3 coding DNA: TGTGCCAGCAGTTTATTTACGACAGGTTTCATGAACACTGAAGCTTTCTTT.

The chain couples TRBV2 to TRBJ1-6; TRBD1 might be the D (6 bases). Germline-derived CDR1 and CDR2 are SNHLY and FYNNEI. The CDR3 contains 13 residues. The V end was cut by 2 bases, the J end by 7 bases, with 6 bases between. CDR3 loop: CASSEQGNSPLHF. CDR3 DNA sequence: TGTGCCAGCAGTGAACAGGGGAATTCACCCCTCCACTTT. Drawing the rest from reference TRBV2 and TRBJ1-6, the complete variable domain is EPEVTQTPSHQVTQMGQEVILRCVPISNHLYFYWYRQILGQKVEFLVSFYNNEISEKSEIFDDQFSVERPDGSNFTLKIRSTKLEDSAMYFCASSEQGNSPLHFGNGTRLTVT.

This clone was found a few times. V usage is TRBV9 and J usage is TRBJ2-1, with TRBD2 matching over 7 bases. The trim removed 4 bases at V and 8 bases at J, leaving 9 bases unmatched. Germline CDR1 SGDLS, CDR2 YYNGEE. This CDR3 has 14 amino acids. The CDR3 spells CASSRTSVWDEQFF. Written as DNA, the CDR3 is TGTGCCAGCAGCCGGACTAGTGTATGGGATGAGCAGTTCTTC.

The chain joins TRBV6-5 to TRBJ1-5, with D perhaps TRBD1 (6 bases). The CDR3 is 14 residues long. Germline V CDR1 and CDR2: MNHEY, SVGAGI. The germline V and J ends were trimmed by 4 bases and 6 bases, with 13 bases remaining between them. This chain's CDR3 is CASSLAGGGQPQHF. CDR3 sequence (DNA): TGTGCCAGCAGTTTAGCGGGGGGCGGTCAGCCCCAGCATTTT.

This chain uses TRBV24-1 with TRBJ1-2, with 8 nucleotides matching TRBD1. CDR3 length equals 14 residues. J gave up 1 base and V 6 bases, and 3 bases lay outside the gene matches. The germline V gene has CDR1 KGHDR and CDR2 SFDVKD. CDR3 in amino acids: CATSKTGGNYGYTF. CDR3 bases: TGTGCCACCAGTAAAACAGGGGGTAACTATGGCTACACCTTC.

The chain uses TRBV5-6 and TRBJ2-7; D perhaps matches TRBD1 (6 bases). This CDR3 comprises 13 residues. The V end was cut by 4 bases, the J end by 4 bases, with 12 bases between. The germline V gene encodes CDR1 SGHDT and CDR2 YYEEEE. In DNA form, the CDR3 reads TGTGCCAGCAGCGCGGACAGAGCTTACGAGCAGTACTTC. It codes for CASSADRAYEQYF. The entire variable domain, with the rest obtained from reference TRBV5-6 and TRBJ2-7, is as follows: DAGVTQSPTHLIKTRGQQVTLRCSPKSGHDTVSWYQQALGQGPQFIFQYYEEEERQRGNFPDRFSGHQFPNYSSELNVNALLLGDSALYLCASSADRAYEQYFGPGTRLTVT.

This chain connects TRBV6-5 to TRBJ2-2; D is possibly TRBD1 (7 bases). V shed 7 bases and J shed 6 bases, with 12 bases lying between them. This CDR3 is 13 amino acids long. Per germline, CDR1 MNHEY and CDR2 SVGAGI. The CDR3 spells CASKQGGAGELFF. In DNA form, the CDR3 reads TGTGCCAGCAAGCAGGGGGGAGCCGGGGAGCTGTTTTTT.

V is TRBV21-1 and J is TRBJ2-1; whether TRBD1, the table's D call, matches the DNA was not checked. TRBV21-1 is given as a pseudogene. The CDR3 spans 16 residues. CDR3: CASSKGAGGVYNEQFF. CDR3 nucleotides: TGTGCCAGCAGCAAAGGGGCAGGGGGTGTCTACAATGAGCAGTTCTTC.

The genes are TRBV5-4 and TRBJ2-5; TRBD2 matches 14 bases. Losses at the gene ends were 4 bases for V and 4 bases for J; bases not matched to a gene: 12. In germline, CDR1 is SGHNT, CDR2 YYREEE (reference sequence). CDR3 length: 18 amino acids. The CDR3 DNA is TGTGCCAGCAGCCCCGCCTCCGGGACTAGCGGGAGTCGAGAGACCCAGTACTTC. This gives the protein CASSPASGTSGSRETQYF.

V is TRBV6-1 and J is TRBJ2-3; 9 bases are a match to TRBD2. V trimming: 2 bases; J trimming: 0 bases; junction bases outside the gene matches: 6. CDR1 and CDR2 from the germline V gene are MNHNS and SASEGT. The CDR3 is 17 amino acids. For the CDR3, the DNA is TGTGCCAGCAGTGAAAGTAGCGGGAGAGCCAGCACAGATACGCAGTATTTT. It is translated as CASSESSGRASTDTQYF.

V gene TRBV7-2 combines with J gene TRBJ1-3, with D uncertain. The V end lost 5 bases, the J end lost 1 base, and 12 bases lay between the germline ends. Per the germline V gene, CDR1 is SGHTA and CDR2 is FQGNSA. CDR3 size: 15 residues. The CDR3 bases are TGTGCCAGCAGCCGGGTCCATAAATCTGGAAACACCATATATTTT. It specifies CASSRVHKSGNTIYF. Combining the CDR3 with reference TRBV7-2 and TRBJ1-3 gives the whole variable domain GAGVSQSPSNKVTEKGKDVELRCDPISGHTALYWYRQSLGQGLEFLIYFQGNSAPDKSGLPSDRFSAERTGGSVSTLTIQRTQQEDSAVYLCASSRVHKSGNTIYFGEGSWLTVV.

In this sample, this clone turned up once. The chain is built from TRBV9 and TRBJ2-7, with a tentative D call TRBD2 (6 bases). Germline loops: CDR1 SGDLS, CDR2 YYNGEE. The CDR3 extends over 13 amino acids. The V end lost 0 bases, the J end lost 7 bases, and 11 bases lay between the germline ends. The CDR3 nucleotides read TGTGCCAGCAGCGTAGGTCAGGAGGGGGAGCAGTACTTC. Translated, it gives CASSVGQEGEQYF.

The chain joins TRBV5-4 to TRBJ2-7; TRBD1 aligns across 7 bases. CDR1 is SGHNT, CDR2 YYREEE, per germline (reference sequence). The CDR3 totals 14 residues. Trimming took 4 bases from V and 0 from J; bases not matched to a gene: 4. CDR3 residues: CASSVRDSSYEQYF. The CDR3 nucleotides are TGTGCCAGCAGCGTCAGGGACAGCTCCTACGAGCAGTACTTC.

The V call is TRBV18, the J call TRBJ1-4; tentative D call: TRBD1 (6 bases). V shed 3 bases and J shed 8 bases, with 19 bases lying between them. Germline V lookup: CDR1 KGHSH, CDR2 LQKENI. The CDR3 consists of 16 residues. The CDR3 loop is CASSPRARGRSEKLFF. The CDR3 region has the DNA TGTGCCAGCTCACCGAGGGCCAGGGGTAGAAGCGAAAAACTGTTTTTT.

V and J are TRBV21-1 and TRBJ2-7; the table's D call, TRBD1, has no DNA check behind it. TRBV21-1 constitutes a pseudogene. The CDR3 has 15 amino acids. CDR3: CASRTTGGNRYEQYF. In nucleotides, the CDR3 is TGTGCCAGCAGAACGACAGGGGGCAATCGTTACGAGCAGTACTTC.

The chain uses TRBV5-5 and TRBJ2-5, with a weak D call TRBD2 (5 bases). The V gene's germline CDR1 is SGHKS and CDR2 YYEKEE (reference sequence). CDR3 size: 12 residues. Deletions cut 5 bases from V and 5 bases from J, with 10 bases between. The CDR3 nucleotides read TGTGCCAGCAGAAGCGGTTACGAGACCCAGTACTTC. As protein: CASRSGYETQYF.

In its sample, this clone was seen once. CDR3 region: CATSSPRDTDTQYF. For the CDR3, the DNA is TGTGCCACCAGTTCCCCCAGGGACACAGATACGCAGTATTTT. The V gene is TRBV24-1, the J gene TRBJ2-3; a possible D gene is TRBD1 (5 bases). There are 14 residues in the CDR3. V was cut by 6 bases and J by 2 bases, with 11 bases left in between. CDR1 KGHDR and CDR2 SFDVKD come from the germline V gene.

The rearrangement uses TRBV3-1 (or the pseudogene TRBV3-2) and TRBJ2-7, with 9 bases fitting TRBD1. Germline V gene data show CDR1 as LGHDT and CDR2 as YNNKEL (reference sequence). The CDR3 sequence is 14 residues long. V lost 0 bases to trimming and J lost 3 bases; unmatched junction nucleotides: 0. DNA of the CDR3: TGTGCCAGCAGCCAAGAGGACAGGGGCTACGAGCAGTACTTC. Encoded protein: CASSQEDRGYEQYF.

The chain has TRBV4-2 and TRBJ2-7, with 7 bases lining up with TRBD2. The CDR3 spans 15 residues. Germline CDR1 reads LGHNA; CDR2 reads YNFKEQ. J was trimmed by 3 bases and V by 1 base; bases with no gene match: 6. CDR3 nucleotides: TGTGCCAGCAGCCAAGGTCGCGGGAGCATCTACGAGCAGTACTTC. Its translation is CASSQGRGSIYEQYF.

V usage is TRBV6-5 and J usage is TRBJ1-5, with TRBD1 as a possible D gene (5 bases). The length of the CDR3 is 15 residues. The ends were cut back, 4 bases at V and 0 bases at J, with 10 bases in the middle. Germline assignment: CDR1 MNHEY and CDR2 SVGAGI. The CDR3 region is CASSSYRNSNQPQHF. The CDR3 DNA sequence: TGTGCCAGCAGTTCGTACAGGAATAGCAATCAGCCCCAGCATTTT.